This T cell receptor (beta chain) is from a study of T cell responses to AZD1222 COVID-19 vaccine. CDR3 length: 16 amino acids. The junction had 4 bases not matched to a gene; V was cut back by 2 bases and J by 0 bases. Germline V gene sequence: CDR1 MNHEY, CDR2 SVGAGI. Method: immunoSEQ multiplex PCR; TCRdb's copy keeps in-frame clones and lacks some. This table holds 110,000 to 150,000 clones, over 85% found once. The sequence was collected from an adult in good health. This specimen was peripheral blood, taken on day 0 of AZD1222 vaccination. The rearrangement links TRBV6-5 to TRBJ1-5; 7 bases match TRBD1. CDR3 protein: CASSYLQGISNQPQHF. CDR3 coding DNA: TGTGCCAGCAGTTACCTACAGGGGATTAGCAATCAGCCCCAGCATTTT.